Each of the 19 T cell receptor beta chains below was sequenced from the same sample in a study of post-analysis software for immune sequencing data. Overall study findings and caveats: In patients, TRBV5-6, TRBV5-1 and TRBV20-1 belonged to several TRBV segments found more frequently than in controls.

Unique-molecular-identifier-tagged TCR beta cDNA libraries were used. TCRdb used MiXCR to reprocess the PCR reads, holding one entry per CDR3 protein. Here the sample spans over 150,000 distinct CDR3 sequences, around 30% being singletons. No cognate antigen is known for these TCRs. Sequenced: blood. These receptors came from a girl aged 5-17 years with multiple sclerosis.

With respect to this clonotype: A much larger clone differs by one base, so this may be a read error. V is TRBV24-1 and J is TRBJ2-7; TRBD1 agrees at 8 bases. V lost 2 bases, J lost 7 bases, and 3 bases stayed unmatched. The CDR3 covers 13 residues. Germline V gene lookup returns CDR1 KGHDR and CDR2 SFDVKD. The DNA for the CDR3 is TGTGCCACCAGTGATTGGGACAGGAATGAGCAGTACTTC. It yields the protein CATSDWDRNEQYF.

This chain links TRBV28 with TRBJ2-5; perhaps TRBD2 as D (6 bases). The V and J ends lost 5 bases and 2 bases respectively, with 12 bases between them. Germline V gene lookup returns CDR1 MDHEN and CDR2 SYDVKM. This CDR3 has 14 residues. In DNA, the CDR3 is TGTGCCAGCAGTGGGGGGATAGGGCAAGAGACCCAGTACTTC. Amino acids: CASSGGIGQETQYF.

The chain is built from TRBV10-3 and TRBJ2-3; the match to TRBD2 covers 7 bases. This CDR3 region has 16 residues. Germline V gene lookup returns CDR1 ENHRY and CDR2 SYGVKD. V gave up 4 bases and J gave up 5 bases; unmatched junction bases: 12. The CDR3 nucleotides are TGTGCCATCAGTGGAGGAGGGAGGGAGAGGAAAGATACGCAGTATTTT. Translating gives CAISGGGRERKDTQYF.

This clonotype was seen only a few times. The CDR3 DNA reads as TGCGCCAGCAGCAGGGGACCTGGAAGGATGGATGAGCAGTTCTTC. Its protein is CASSRGPGRMDEQFF. The chain links TRBV4-1 to TRBJ2-1; D tentatively fits TRBD1 or TRBD2 (5 bases each). Trimming cost V 5 bases and J 8 bases, with 19 bases left between them. This CDR3 has 15 residues. Germline CDR1 is MGHRA and CDR2 is YSYEKL.

Worth noting for this clonotype: A junction boundary mismatches the germline segment, possibly from a read error. J is TRBJ2-1 and V is TRBV6-2 or TRBV6-3; 7 nucleotides align to TRBD2. CDR1 is MNHEY and CDR2 is SVGEGT in the germline V gene. The CDR3 consists of 20 residues. The CDR3 loop reads CASGYLLPTVERDLYNEQFF. The CDR3 nucleotides are TGTGCCAGCGGTTACCTCCTACCGACAGTCGAGCGGGATCTCTACAATGAGCAGTTCTTC.

This clonotype has at least ten counts. This chain uses TRBV7-3 with TRBJ1-2; D unresolved. Germline V lookup: CDR1 SGHTA, CDR2 FQGTGA. Trimming removed 2 bases from V and 4 bases from J, with 5 bases in between. The CDR3 has 12 amino acids. The CDR3 loop is CASSLDGYGYTF. The DNA for the CDR3 is TGTGCCAGCAGCTTAGATGGCTATGGCTACACCTTC.

The V and J genes are TRBV5-4 and TRBJ2-1, with D unresolved. The CDR3 spans 13 residues. CDR1 SGHNT and CDR2 YYREEE come from the germline V gene (reference sequence). Trimming took off 0 bases at V and 10 bases at J, with 11 bases between the two ends. The CDR3, as DNA: TGTGCCAGCAGCTTGGAAGGACGTAGAGAGCAGTTCTTC. Its protein is CASSLEGRREQFF.

This clonotype was picked up many times. The J gene is TRBJ2-3, the V gene TRBV12-3 or TRBV12-4; TRBD2 agrees at 8 bases. J lost 5 bases, V lost 3 bases, and 13 bases had no gene match. There are 17 residues in the CDR3. As DNA, the CDR3 is TGTGCCAGCAGTTTTTCTCCCGGGAGGGAGAGTGGAGATACGCAGTATTTT. It encodes CASSFSPGRESGDTQYF.

Points on this clonotype: The germline gene is not matched at one end of the junction; a read error may be the cause. This chain uses TRBV27 with TRBJ1-6, with a tentative D call TRBD1 (6 bases). The CDR3 sequence is 18 residues long. Looked up from germline, CDR1 is MNHEY and CDR2 is SMNVEV (reference sequence). CDR3 amino acids: CASAKRGLGSSYNSPPHF. In nucleotides, the CDR3 is TGTGCCAGCGCGAAGAGGGGGTTGGGAAGCTCCTATAATTCACCCCCCCACTTT.

There are a few counts of this clonotype. The V and J genes are TRBV20-1 and TRBJ2-5; 8 nucleotides match TRBD2. The V and J ends lost 7 bases and 4 bases, in that order; junction bases with no gene match: 14. Per the germline V gene, CDR1 is DFQATT and CDR2 is SNEGSKA (reference sequence). There are 15 residues in the CDR3. CDR3 bases: TGCAGTGGAAAGGGAAGTCGGGAGGGCCCAGAGACCCAGTACTTC. Protein product: CSGKGSREGPETQYF.

This clonotype was counted many times. The chain joins TRBV5-1 to TRBJ2-5, with TRBD1 identical over 8 bases. Germline V gene data show CDR1 as SGHRS and CDR2 as YFSETQ. Germline trimming cut 6 bases from V and 5 bases from J; bases unmatched to any gene: 12. This CDR3 has 15 residues. For the CDR3, the DNA is TGCGCCAGCACTATCGACAGGGGCGCGGGGGAGACCCAGTACTTC. As protein: CASTIDRGAGETQYF.

The V gene is TRBV28, the J gene TRBJ2-7, with D perhaps matching TRBD1 (5 bases). The ends were cut back, 6 bases at V and 5 bases at J, with 14 bases in the middle. The CDR3 is 13 amino acids. CDR1 and CDR2 from the germline V gene are MDHEN and SYDVKM. The CDR3, as DNA: TGTGCCAGCAGAAGACAGTCCGGGCACGAGCAGTACTTC. Protein sequence: CASRRQSGHEQYF.

A word on this clonotype: With a much larger clone just one base away, this may be a read error. The chain links TRBV7-8 to TRBJ2-7; D possibly corresponds to TRBD1 (6 bases). Germline CDR1 is SGHVS and CDR2 is FQNEAQ. Trimming shortened V by 5 bases and J by 6 bases, and 17 bases separated the two germline ends. CDR3 length equals 14 residues. The CDR3 sequence is CASSRDGQTCEQYF. The CDR3 DNA reads TGTGCCAGCAGCCGAGATGGACAGACCTGCGAGCAGTACTTC. The variable domain in full, completed from reference TRBV7-8 and TRBJ2-7, reads GAGVSQSPRYKVAKRGQDVALRCDPISGHVSLFWYQQALGQGPEFLTYFQNEAQLDKSGLPSDRFFAERPEGSVSTLKIQRTQQEDSAVYLCASSRDGQTCEQYFGPGTRLTVT.

Points on this clonotype: This clone may be a read error of a much larger clone one base away. The rearrangement uses TRBV19 and TRBJ2-1, with 12 bases identical to TRBD1. Matching the DNA end better, TRBJ2-7 makes the J call doubtful. This CDR3 is 16 amino acids long. Germline-derived CDR1 and CDR2 are LNHDA and SQIVND (reference sequence). CDR3 in DNA: TGTGCCAGTAGTATAGTAGGGACAGGGGGCTGGAATGAGCAGTACTTC. This encodes CASSIVGTGGWNEQYF.

Many counts were recorded for this clonotype. The chain combines TRBV27 with TRBJ1-2; D is ambiguous. The length of the CDR3 is 16 residues. Germline V gene lookup returns CDR1 MNHEY and CDR2 SMNVEV (reference sequence). V was shortened by 2 bases and J by 1 base, with 14 bases between the two germline ends. This chain's CDR3 is CASSLASGPVNYGYTF. DNA for the CDR3: TGTGCCAGCAGTTTAGCCTCGGGTCCCGTTAACTATGGCTACACCTTC.

CDR3 sequence reads: CASSFDLSVDTQYF. CDR3 DNA sequence: TGTGCCAGCAGCTTCGACTTGTCCGTCGATACGCAGTATTTT. The chain has TRBV11-2 and TRBJ2-3; D is unresolved. The V end was cut by 3 bases, the J end by 6 bases, with 13 bases between. The CDR3 has 14 amino acids. The V gene's germline CDR1 is SGHAT and CDR2 FQNNGV.

As to this clonotype: This clone may be a read error of a much larger clone one base away. Lacking the conserved final phenylalanine or tryptophan, this CDR3 likely reflects a read error. J is TRBJ2-1 and V is TRBV20-1, with 14 bases matching TRBD2. The CDR3 spans 18 residues. J gave up 0 bases and V 5 bases, and 9 bases lay outside the gene matches. Germline CDR1 is DFQATT and CDR2 is SNEGSKA (reference sequence). CDR3 amino acids: CSASQGLAGAGSYNEQFC. The CDR3 nucleotides are TGCAGTGCTTCCCAGGGACTAGCGGGAGCAGGCTCCTACAATGAGCAGTTCTGC.

The J gene is TRBJ1-6, the V gene TRBV14, with D hard to call. Trimming cost V 4 bases and J 13 bases, with 17 bases left between them. The CDR3 sequence is 14 residues long. Germline V gives CDR1 SGHDN, CDR2 FVKESK. CDR3 DNA: TGTGCCAGCAGCCTAAACCCCCGCCAAACGCCCCTCCACTTT. The encoded protein is CASSLNPRQTPLHF.

The rearrangement uses TRBV2 and TRBJ2-1, with D perhaps matching TRBD2 (7 bases). This CDR3 has 15 residues. Deletions cut 2 bases from V and 6 bases from J, with 14 bases between. Germline V gene sequence: CDR1 SNHLY, CDR2 FYNNEI. The CDR3 spells CASSERAGAVNEQFF. CDR3 DNA: TGTGCCAGCAGTGAACGTGCGGGGGCGGTCAATGAGCAGTTCTTC.